The clone carrying this T cell receptor beta chain was counted at least ten times. No antigen is known for it. These data come from a study of regulatory T cells in long-lasting Graves disease. Study findings and constraints: Segments TRBV28, TRBJ1-2 and TRBJ2-5 showed preferential usage in persistent disease. Public clonotype sharing was higher in persistent than newly diagnosed patients.

Regarding time point: newly diagnosed GD, antithyroid drugs for less than 3 months. Preparation of the TCR library used RNA extracted from PBMCs. The V and J ends lost 1 base and 3 bases, in that order; junction bases with no gene match: 4. CDR1 is SGHTA and CDR2 is FQGNSA in the germline V gene. This CDR3 has 15 residues. Building of the TCR beta libraries involved iRepertoire HTBI primers and Arm-PCR of CDR3 regions. Each CDR3 protein gets one entry after TCRdb re-called the multiplex PCR reads with MiXCR. This sample has more than 400,000 distinct CDR3 sequences; around 15% occur once, and the top ten carry about 10%. The data also belong to a second study, concerning T cells in Graves' hyperthyroidism and ophthalmopathy. That source adds: Among the patients, aged 18 to 65, hyperthyroidism was newly diagnosed and had lasted under 2 months. HTBI primers were employed in a first-round RT-PCR of the TCR CDR3.

The chain links TRBV7-2 to TRBJ2-7; 9 positions agree with TRBD2. The sample in question was peripheral blood mononuclear cells (PBMCs), obtained at new diagnosis, from a patient treated with antithyroid drugs. The source of this sequence is a woman in her twenties or thirties with Graves disease. The chain's CDR3 is CASSLVGSGSYEQYF. CDR3 bases: TGTGCCAGCAGCTTAGTAGGTAGCGGGAGCTACGAGCAGTACTTC.